This note documents a single T cell receptor (beta chain) sequence. The data were produced by immunoSEQ multiplex PCR, yet TCRdb's version contains in-frame clones alone and is incomplete. The table includes about 53,000 clones, 65% to 80% detected once. The CDR3 consists of 16 residues. Germline CDR1 and CDR2: SEHNR and FQNEAQ (reference sequence). The trim removed 3 bases at V and 5 bases at J, leaving 3 bases unmatched. This sample is drawn from a study of blood T cell repertoires in COVID-19. This chain links TRBV7-9 with TRBJ2-5; 16 bases map to TRBD2. This clonotype was sampled from a man aged 65 to 79 with active or convalescent COVID-19. The specimen sequenced was peripheral blood. The CDR3 DNA sequence: TGTGCCAGCAGCTTGGGGACTAGCGGGAGGGCGGAGACCCAGTACTTC. Translating gives CASSLGTSGRAETQYF.